This TCR beta chain was obtained from a study of blood T cell repertoires in COVID-19. Germline V gene lookup returns CDR1 SEHNR and CDR2 FQNEAQ (reference sequence). The CDR3 contains 15 residues. With V trimmed by 0 bases and J by 9 bases, 5 bases remained unmatched. This clone appeared a single time. Original processing methods: Nucleated cell number was recorded as an estimate derived from reference gene primer amplification. Profiling relied on immunoSEQ multiplex PCR, and the TCRdb table lists in-frame clones only, not all of them. V and J calls plus clone size are reproduced from that table; the DNA served to infer D and trimming. Here the sample spans around 300,000 clones, around 89% being singletons. The participants were between roughly 18 and 100 years old and came from roughly 25 US areas.

The chain combines TRBV7-9 with TRBJ1-6; 7 bases are a match to TRBD1. The sequenced sample consisted of PBMCs or T cells enriched from blood (not recorded which). The receptor comes from a woman in her fifties or sixties who had recovered from COVID-19. The CDR3: CASSLARGQLSPLHF. The CDR3 coding sequence is TGTGCCAGCAGCTTAGCCCGGGGACAGCTTTCACCCCTCCACTTT.